Listed here are 29 T cell receptor beta chains from one sample, sequenced in a study of blood T cell repertoires in COVID-19. Clones were read by immunoSEQ multiplex PCR, and TCRdb kept only the in-frame ones, dropping some. The sample shows tens of thousands of clones, around 78% of them seen only once. The sample taken for sequencing was peripheral blood. The receptors were gathered from a human donor in a cohort sampled during active COVID-19.

Only a few counts were recorded for this clone. The V call is TRBV18, the J call TRBJ2-1, with D possibly being TRBD2 (6 bases). V dropped 8 bases and J dropped 0 bases, with 14 bases sitting between them. This CDR3 spans 15 amino acids. The germline V gene encodes CDR1 KGHSH and CDR2 LQKENI. For the CDR3, the DNA is TGTGCCAGCACAGACGCGGGGAGCTCCTACAATGAGCAGTTCTTC. Its translation is CASTDAGSSYNEQFF.

The chain combines TRBV5-1 with TRBJ1-2, with D possibly matching TRBD1 (6 bases). Per the germline V gene, CDR1 is SGHRS and CDR2 is YFSETQ. The CDR3 has 14 amino acids. V was pared by 4 bases and J by 3 bases, with 13 bases between. CDR3 protein: CASSLGGAYYGYTF. The CDR3 bases are TGCGCCAGCAGCCTAGGGGGTGCCTACTATGGCTACACCTTC.

This sequence joins TRBV14 and TRBJ1-1, with no clear D. The ends were cut back, 0 bases at V and 3 bases at J, with 14 bases in the middle. This CDR3 region has 16 residues. Germline assignment: CDR1 SGHDN and CDR2 FVKESK. In DNA form, the CDR3 reads TGTGCCAGCAGCCAAGAGACATTACGCGGGGACACTGAAGCTTTCTTT. This gives the protein CASSQETLRGDTEAFF.

V usage is TRBV28 and J usage is TRBJ1-2; the match to TRBD1 covers 7 bases. Trimming removed 4 bases from V and 4 bases from J; junction bases left unmatched: 9. In germline, CDR1 is MDHEN, CDR2 SYDVKM. The CDR3 consists of 15 residues. CDR3 sequence (DNA): TGTGCCAGCAGTTACGAGGGGGCCGTACTCTATGGCTACACCTTC. It yields the protein CASSYEGAVLYGYTF.

This clone appeared a single time. This chain links TRBV3-1 (or the pseudogene TRBV3-2) with TRBJ2-5; 7 positions agree with TRBD2. This CDR3 contains 16 residues. J lost 1 base, V lost 0 bases, and 5 bases had no gene match. The germline V gene has CDR1 LGHDT and CDR2 YNNKEL (reference sequence). CDR3 loop: CASSQDLAGPQETQYF. In DNA form, the CDR3 reads TGTGCCAGCAGCCAAGATTTAGCGGGCCCCCAAGAGACCCAGTACTTC.

The chain employs TRBV19 and TRBJ1-1; D unresolved. This CDR3 has 11 residues. Germline CDR1 LNHDA, CDR2 SQIVND (reference sequence). V dropped 3 bases and J dropped 3 bases, with 2 bases sitting between them. The CDR3 region has the DNA TGTGCCAGTAGTATCTACACTGAAGCTTTCTTT. Its protein is CASSIYTEAFF.

A note on this clone: At the DNA level, this CDR3 is encoded by other sequences in the same sample as well. The gene calls are TRBV6-2 or TRBV6-3 and TRBJ2-1; tentative D call: TRBD1 (6 bases). The CDR3 has 13 residues. V lost 6 bases, J lost 4 bases, and 10 bases lay in between. Per the germline V gene, CDR1 is MNHEY and CDR2 is SVGEGT. In nucleotides, the CDR3 is TGTGCCAGCAGCCTACAGGGATACAATGAGCAGTTCTTC. Amino acid sequence: CASSLQGYNEQFF.

This chain joins TRBV6-5 and TRBJ2-7; possibly TRBD1 for D (6 bases). Trimming removed 4 bases at V and 2 bases at J, with 15 bases between. The CDR3 runs to 15 residues. The germline CDR1 and CDR2 sequences are MNHEY and SVGAGI. Here the CDR3 DNA reads TGTGCCAGCAGTTCCCTGACAGGTTCTACCTACGAGCAGTACTTC. Its translation is CASSSLTGSTYEQYF.

The chain has TRBV24-1 and TRBJ1-5, with 9 bases fitting TRBD1. This CDR3 is built from 18 residues. Unmatched junction bases numbered 9, after V lost 4 bases and J lost 0 bases. Germline V gives CDR1 KGHDR, CDR2 SFDVKD. CDR3 nucleotide sequence: TGTGCCACCAGTGACCCGGACAGGGGTAGCTATAGCAATCAGCCCCAGCATTTT. Residues: CATSDPDRGSYSNQPQHF.

Of note for this clone: The junction departs from the called germline gene at one end, perhaps through a read error. The rearrangement links TRBV6-5 to TRBJ1-5; D might be TRBD1 (5 bases). CDR3 length equals 14 residues. The germline gives CDR1 MNHEY, CDR2 SVGAGI. CDR3 in DNA: TGTGCCAGCAGATTGGAGGGGAGCATTCAGCCCCAGCATTTT. Amino acid sequence: CASRLEGSIQPQHF.

The chain recombines TRBV30 with TRBJ1-4; 7 nucleotides match TRBD1. Germline lookup yields CDR1 GTSNPN and CDR2 SVGIG (reference sequence). V was clipped by 7 bases and J by 5 bases; unmatched bases: 10. The CDR3 has 14 amino acids. The chain's CDR3 is CASTPGQINEKLFF. The DNA of the CDR3 is TGTGCCTCTACTCCGGGACAGATCAATGAAAAACTGTTTTTT. Full variable domain (rest looked up from reference TRBV30 and TRBJ1-4): SQTIHQWPATLVQPVGSPLSLECTVEGTSNPNLYWYRQAAGRGLQLLFYSVGIGQISSEVPQNLSASRPQDRQFILSSKKLLLSDSGFYLCASTPGQINEKLFFGSGTQLSVL.

The chain is built from TRBV3-1 (or the pseudogene TRBV3-2) and TRBJ1-4; a weak D match, TRBD1 (5 bases). The germline V gene has CDR1 LGHDT and CDR2 YNNKEL (reference sequence). The germline V and J ends were trimmed by 2 bases and 4 bases, with 20 bases remaining between them. The CDR3 is made up of 18 amino acids. The CDR3 protein is CASSQQGTTANFNEKLFF. CDR3 DNA sequence: TGTGCCAGCAGCCAACAGGGCACTACCGCTAACTTTAATGAAAAACTGTTTTTT.

The rearrangement joins TRBV6-5 to TRBJ1-5; 9 bases are a match to TRBD1. Germline V CDR1 and CDR2: MNHEY, SVGAGI. The CDR3 is made up of 14 amino acids. V lost 5 bases and J lost 9; bases outside the gene matches: 8. This CDR3 reads CASSISDRGTPQHF. CDR3 nucleotide sequence: TGTGCCAGCAGTATCTCGGACAGGGGCACGCCCCAGCATTTT.

The chain joins TRBV5-4 to TRBJ1-6; 7 bases fit TRBD1. The V gene's germline CDR1 is SGHNT and CDR2 YYREEE (reference sequence). Trimming cost V 4 bases and J 8 bases; bases outside gene matches: 6. The CDR3 covers 14 residues. The CDR3 reads CASSLNRGDSPLHF. Written as DNA, the CDR3 is TGTGCCAGCAGCCTGAACAGGGGAGATTCACCCCTCCACTTT. Filled out from reference TRBV5-4 and TRBJ1-6, the complete variable domain reads ETGVTQSPTHLIKTRGQQVTLRCSSQSGHNTVSWYQQALGQGPQFIFQYYREEENGRGNFPPRFSGLQFPNYSSELNVNALELDDSALYLCASSLNRGDSPLHFGNGTRLTVT.

This sequence joins TRBV28 and TRBJ1-1; a possible D gene is TRBD1 (6 bases). Trimming took 6 bases from V and 3 from J, leaving 11 bases between them. The CDR3 has 13 residues. In germline, CDR1 is MDHEN, CDR2 SYDVKM. This chain's CDR3 is CASSLDSYTEAFF. The CDR3 nucleotides are TGTGCCAGCAGCCTGGACAGCTACACTGAAGCTTTCTTT.

V gene TRBV11-3 combines with J gene TRBJ2-3; 8 bases are shared with TRBD2. The CDR3 sequence is 16 residues long. After removal of 1 base from V and 4 bases from J, the junction contained 7 bases not matched to a gene. Germline V CDR1 and CDR2: SGHNT, YENEEA. CDR3 DNA: TGTGCCAGCAGCTTAGGTCAGCGGGAGTCCGCAGATACGCAGTATTTT. It yields the protein CASSLGQRESADTQYF.

The chain recombines TRBV19 with TRBJ1-5; 11 nucleotides line up with TRBD1. This CDR3 has 18 amino acids. Germline V gene data show CDR1 as LNHDA and CDR2 as SQIVND (reference sequence). With 3 bases clipped from V and 1 base from J, the junction kept 8 bases outside the gene matches. The CDR3 region has the DNA TGTGCCAGTAGTATCTGGACAGGGGGCAGGGGGAGCAATCAGCCCCAGCATTTT. It is translated as CASSIWTGGRGSNQPQHF.

The genes are TRBV30 and TRBJ1-1; 8 bases agree with TRBD1. The trim removed 4 bases at V and 3 bases at J, leaving 4 bases unmatched. The CDR3 is 13 amino acids. Germline V gene lookup returns CDR1 GTSNPN and CDR2 SVGIG (reference sequence). The DNA for the CDR3 is TGTGCCTGGATTGGACAGGGCTACACTGAAGCTTTCTTT. Translating it yields CAWIGQGYTEAFF. The full variable domain, its missing parts supplied by reference TRBV30 and TRBJ1-1, is SQTIHQWPATLVQPVGSPLSLECTVEGTSNPNLYWYRQAAGRGLQLLFYSVGIGQISSEVPQNLSASRPQDRQFILSSKKLLLSDSGFYLCAWIGQGYTEAFFGQGTRLTVV.

This rearrangement joins TRBV7-9 to TRBJ2-2, with 9 bases fitting TRBD1. The length of the CDR3 is 16 residues. Germline lookup yields CDR1 SEHNR and CDR2 FQNEAQ (reference sequence). The ends lost 5 bases at V and 3 bases at J; junction bases unmatched: 7. CDR3 in amino acids: CASSLGQGGHTGELFF. The CDR3 region has the DNA TGTGCCAGCAGCCTGGGACAGGGAGGTCACACCGGGGAGCTGTTTTTT.

The rearrangement links TRBV24-1 to TRBJ2-7; 10 bases are a match to TRBD1. The J segment lost 3 bases and the V segment lost 9 bases, leaving 1 base of the junction unmatched. The V gene's germline CDR1 is KGHDR and CDR2 SFDVKD. This CDR3 region has 12 residues. The CDR3 DNA is TGTGCCACCCGGGACAGGGGCTACGAGCAGTACTTC. Amino acid sequence: CATRDRGYEQYF.

CDR3 bases: TGTGCCAGCAGCCCCACCCCGGAGATTTACACTGAAGCTTTCTTT. This encodes CASSPTPEIYTEAFF. The gene calls are TRBV9 and TRBJ1-1; D call uncertain. Per germline, CDR1 SGDLS and CDR2 YYNGEE. CDR3 size: 15 residues. V was clipped by 4 bases and J by 3 bases, with 16 bases between them.

The rearrangement joins TRBV6-2 or TRBV6-3 to TRBJ2-1, with TRBD2 matching over 11 bases. CDR1 MNHEY and CDR2 SVGEGT come from the germline V gene. V was clipped by 2 bases and J by 8 bases; unmatched bases: 17. This CDR3 contains 19 residues. The CDR3 reads CASSYVVGSGRARRDEQFF. In DNA form, the CDR3 reads TGTGCCAGCAGTTACGTTGTAGGTAGCGGGAGGGCCAGGCGAGATGAGCAGTTCTTC.

This rearrangement joins TRBV2 to TRBJ1-4; 11 nucleotides match TRBD1. The germline gives CDR1 SNHLY, CDR2 FYNNEI. V was pared by 4 bases and J by 8 bases, with 9 bases of the junction left unmatched. CDR3 length: 16 residues. The CDR3 nucleotides read TGTGCCAGCAGTGCCCCACGGACAGGGGGCAGGGAAAAACTGTTTTTT. It yields the protein CASSAPRTGGREKLFF. The full variable domain, rest sourced from reference TRBV2 and TRBJ1-4, is EPEVTQTPSHQVTQMGQEVILRCVPISNHLYFYWYRQILGQKVEFLVSFYNNEISEKSEIFDDQFSVERPDGSNFTLKIRSTKLEDSAMYFCASSAPRTGGREKLFFGSGTQLSVL.

This chain joins TRBV6-5 and TRBJ2-1; 7 bases agree with TRBD2. Germline assignment: CDR1 MNHEY and CDR2 SVGAGI. The CDR3 is 15 amino acids. J gave up 8 bases and V 2 bases, and 9 bases lay outside the gene matches. The CDR3, as DNA: TGTGCCAGCAGTTACCGGGGTCTCGGGGGGTATGAGCAGTTCTTC. This translates into CASSYRGLGGYEQFF.

Points on this clone: At one end, the junction sequence differs from germline, possibly due to a read error. The chain's CDR3 is CASSLGLENTEVFF. CDR3 in DNA: TGTGCCAGCAGCCTCGGACTGGAGAACACTGAAGTTTTCTTT. The rearrangement uses TRBV6-5 and TRBJ1-1; D unclear. The CDR3 length is 14 residues. Germline V gene sequence: CDR1 MNHEY, CDR2 SVGAGI.

CDR3 DNA sequence: TGCGCCAGCAGCCAAGATACAGGGAACTATGGCTACACCTTC. Its translation is CASSQDTGNYGYTF. The V gene is TRBV4-1, the J gene TRBJ1-2, with D perhaps TRBD1 (6 bases). CDR1 and CDR2 from the germline V gene are MGHRA and YSYEKL. V was cut by 0 bases and J by 2 bases, with 7 bases left in between. This CDR3 is built from 14 residues.

The gene calls are TRBV2 and TRBJ1-3; possibly TRBD1 for D (5 bases). The CDR3 covers 18 residues. The germline V gene encodes CDR1 SNHLY and CDR2 FYNNEI. Trimming took off 7 bases at V and 0 bases at J, with 22 bases between the two ends. The CDR3 DNA follows: TGTGCCAGCACCAGTGTATTGGGGGGGAGCGCCTCTGGAAACACCATATATTTT. Translation gives CASTSVLGGSASGNTIYF.

The chain couples TRBV2 to TRBJ1-3; D remains ambiguous. The CDR3 is made up of 14 amino acids. CDR1 is SNHLY and CDR2 is FYNNEI in the germline V gene. V was pared by 7 bases and J by 0 bases, with 10 bases between. Here the CDR3 DNA reads TGTGCCAGCACGACATCTCGCTCTGGAAACACCATATATTTT. Translated, it gives CASTTSRSGNTIYF. Complete variable domain (other parts from reference TRBV2 and TRBJ1-3): EPEVTQTPSHQVTQMGQEVILRCVPISNHLYFYWYRQILGQKVEFLVSFYNNEISEKSEIFDDQFSVERPDGSNFTLKIRSTKLEDSAMYFCASTTSRSGNTIYFGEGSWLTVV.

The rearrangement uses TRBV6-2 or TRBV6-3 and TRBJ2-2; D might be TRBD1 (6 bases). The CDR3 loop spans 14 amino acids. V lost 6 bases to trimming and J lost 3 bases, with 11 bases between them. Germline values: CDR1 MNHEY, CDR2 SVGEGT. The CDR3 DNA is TGTGCCAGCAGCGCCCCAGGGGACACCGGGGAGCTGTTTTTT. Encoded protein: CASSAPGDTGELFF.